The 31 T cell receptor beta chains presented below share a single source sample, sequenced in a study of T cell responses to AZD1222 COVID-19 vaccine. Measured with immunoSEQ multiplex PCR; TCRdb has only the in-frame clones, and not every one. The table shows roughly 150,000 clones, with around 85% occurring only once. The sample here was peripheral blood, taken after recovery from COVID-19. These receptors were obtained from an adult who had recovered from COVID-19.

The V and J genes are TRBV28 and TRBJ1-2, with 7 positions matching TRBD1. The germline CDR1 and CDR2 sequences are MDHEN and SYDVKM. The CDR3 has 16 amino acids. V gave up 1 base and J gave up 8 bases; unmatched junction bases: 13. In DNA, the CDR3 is TGTGCCAGCAGTTTATTAGAGGGGGCGCGTAAGAAAGGCTACACCTTC. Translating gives CASSLLEGARKKGYTF.

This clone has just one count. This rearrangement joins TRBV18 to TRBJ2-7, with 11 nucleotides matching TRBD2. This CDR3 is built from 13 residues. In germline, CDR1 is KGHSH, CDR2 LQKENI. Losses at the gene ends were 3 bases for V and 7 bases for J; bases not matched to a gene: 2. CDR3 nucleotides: TGTGCCAGCTCACCGGGACTAGCGGAGGAGCAGTACTTC. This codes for CASSPGLAEEQYF.

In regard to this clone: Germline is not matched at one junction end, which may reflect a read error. The DNA of the CDR3 is TGTGCCAGCAGTCAAGGGACAGGGCGAGCTAACTATGGCTACACCTTC. Its translation is CASSQGTGRANYGYTF. This sequence joins TRBV3-1 (or the pseudogene TRBV3-2) and TRBJ1-2, with TRBD1 identical over 9 bases. The CDR3 consists of 16 residues. The germline CDR1 and CDR2 sequences are LGHDT and YNNKEL (reference sequence).

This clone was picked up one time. CDR3 nucleotide sequence: TGCGCCAGCAGTTCAAGCTCCCGGGACAGGAACACCGGGGAGCTGTTTTTT. This translates into CASSSSSRDRNTGELFF. V usage is TRBV5-1 and J usage is TRBJ2-2; 7 positions agree with TRBD1. The CDR3 length is 17 residues. The germline V gene encodes CDR1 SGHRS and CDR2 YFSETQ. Losses at the gene ends were 5 bases for V and 1 base for J; bases not matched to a gene: 11.

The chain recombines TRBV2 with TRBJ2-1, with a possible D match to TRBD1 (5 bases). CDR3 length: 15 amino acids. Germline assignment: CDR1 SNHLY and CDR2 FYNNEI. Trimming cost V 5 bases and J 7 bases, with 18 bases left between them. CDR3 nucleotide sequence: TGTGCCAGCAGTAAAAGGACACCCCCAGGGAATGAGCAGTTCTTC. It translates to CASSKRTPPGNEQFF.

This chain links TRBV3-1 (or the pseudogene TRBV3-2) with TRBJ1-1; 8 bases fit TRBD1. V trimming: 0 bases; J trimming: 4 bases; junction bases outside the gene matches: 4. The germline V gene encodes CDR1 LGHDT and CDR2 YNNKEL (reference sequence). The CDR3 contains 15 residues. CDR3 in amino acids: CASSQDQQGGTEAFF. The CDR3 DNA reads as TGTGCCAGCAGCCAAGATCAACAGGGGGGCACTGAAGCTTTCTTT.

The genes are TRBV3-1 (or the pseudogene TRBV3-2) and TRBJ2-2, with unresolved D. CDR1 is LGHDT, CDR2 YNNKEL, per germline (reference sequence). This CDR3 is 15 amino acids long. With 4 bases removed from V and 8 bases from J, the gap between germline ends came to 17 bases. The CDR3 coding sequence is TGTGCCAGCAGCCTTCGGACGGCCCGTTTGGGGGAGCTGTTTTTT. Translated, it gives CASSLRTARLGELFF.

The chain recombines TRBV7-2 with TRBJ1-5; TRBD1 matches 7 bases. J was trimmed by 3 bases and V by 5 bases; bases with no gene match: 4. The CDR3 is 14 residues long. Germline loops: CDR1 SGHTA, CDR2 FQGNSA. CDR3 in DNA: TGTGCCAGCAGCATGACAGGGATCAATCAGCCCCAGCATTTT. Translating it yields CASSMTGINQPQHF.

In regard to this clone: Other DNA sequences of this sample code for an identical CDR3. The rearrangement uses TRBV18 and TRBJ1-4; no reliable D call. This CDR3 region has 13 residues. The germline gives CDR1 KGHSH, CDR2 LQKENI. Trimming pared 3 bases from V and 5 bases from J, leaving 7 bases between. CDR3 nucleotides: TGTGCCAGCTCACCGGATCGGAATGAAAAACTGTTTTTT. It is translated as CASSPDRNEKLFF.

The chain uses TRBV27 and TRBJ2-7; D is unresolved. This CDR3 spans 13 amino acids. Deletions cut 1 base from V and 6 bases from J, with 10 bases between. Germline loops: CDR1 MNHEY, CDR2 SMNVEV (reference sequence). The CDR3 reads CASSLYGFGEQYF. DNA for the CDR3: TGTGCCAGCAGTTTATACGGGTTTGGCGAGCAGTACTTC.

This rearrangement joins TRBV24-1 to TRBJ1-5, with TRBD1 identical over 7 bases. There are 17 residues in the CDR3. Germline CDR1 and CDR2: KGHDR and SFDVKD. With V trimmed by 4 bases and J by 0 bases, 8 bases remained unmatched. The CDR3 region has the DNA TGTGCCACCAGTGACAGGGGGAATTCTTTTAGCAATCAGCCCCAGCATTTT. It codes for CATSDRGNSFSNQPQHF.

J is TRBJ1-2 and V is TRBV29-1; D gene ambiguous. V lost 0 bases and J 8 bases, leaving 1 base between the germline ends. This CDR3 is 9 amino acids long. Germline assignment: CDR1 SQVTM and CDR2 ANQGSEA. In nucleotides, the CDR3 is TGCAGCGTTGAAGAAGGCTACACCTTC. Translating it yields CSVEEGYTF.

CDR3 in amino acids: CSVGTSGADTQYF. Written as DNA, the CDR3 is TGCAGCGTTGGAACTAGCGGGGCAGATACGCAGTATTTT. The chain uses TRBV29-1 and TRBJ2-3; 10 bases agree with TRBD2. This CDR3 contains 13 residues. V shed 4 bases, J shed 4 bases, and the junction held 2 bases outside the gene matches. CDR1 is SQVTM and CDR2 is ANQGSEA in the germline V gene.

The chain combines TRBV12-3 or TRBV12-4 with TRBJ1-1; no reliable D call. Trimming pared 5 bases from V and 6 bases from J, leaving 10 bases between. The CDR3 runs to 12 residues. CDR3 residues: CASSLPFAEAFF. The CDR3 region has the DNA TGTGCCAGCAGTCTGCCCTTCGCTGAAGCTTTCTTT.

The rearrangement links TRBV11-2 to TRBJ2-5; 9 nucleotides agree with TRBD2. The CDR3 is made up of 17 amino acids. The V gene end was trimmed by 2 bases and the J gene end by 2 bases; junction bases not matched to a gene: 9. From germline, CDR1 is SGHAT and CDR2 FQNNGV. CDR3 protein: CASSLSLAGGSQETQYF. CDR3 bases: TGTGCCAGCAGCTTAAGTTTGGCGGGGGGGTCACAAGAGACCCAGTACTTC. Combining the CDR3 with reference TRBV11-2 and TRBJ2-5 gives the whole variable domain EAGVAQSPRYKIIEKRQSVAFWCNPISGHATLYWYQQILGQGPKLLIQFQNNGVVDDSQLPKDRFSAERLKGVDSTLKIQPAKLEDSAVYLCASSLSLAGGSQETQYFGPGTRLLVL.

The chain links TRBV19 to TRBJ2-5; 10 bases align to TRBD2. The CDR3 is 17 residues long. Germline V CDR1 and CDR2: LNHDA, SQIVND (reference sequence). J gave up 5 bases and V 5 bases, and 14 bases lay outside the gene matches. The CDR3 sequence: CASSFLAGAHPGETQYF. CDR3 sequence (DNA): TGTGCCAGTAGTTTCCTAGCGGGGGCGCATCCAGGGGAGACCCAGTACTTC. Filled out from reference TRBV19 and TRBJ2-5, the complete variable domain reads DGGITQSPKYLFRKEGQNVTLSCEQNLNHDAMYWYRQDPGQGLRLIYYSQIVNDFQKGDIAEGYSVSREKKESFPLTVTSAQKNPTAFYLCASSFLAGAHPGETQYFGPGTRLLVL.

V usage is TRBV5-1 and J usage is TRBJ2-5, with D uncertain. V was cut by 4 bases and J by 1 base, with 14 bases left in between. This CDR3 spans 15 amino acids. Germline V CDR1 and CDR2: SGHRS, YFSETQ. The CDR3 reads CASSAVLGIQETQYF. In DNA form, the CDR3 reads TGCGCCAGCAGCGCGGTTCTAGGTATCCAAGAGACCCAGTACTTC. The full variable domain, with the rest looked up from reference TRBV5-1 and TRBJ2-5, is KAGVTQTPRYLIKTRGQQVTLSCSPISGHRSVSWYQQTPGQGLQFLFEYFSETQRNKGNFPGRFSGRQFSNSRSEMNVSTLELGDSALYLCASSAVLGIQETQYFGPGTRLLVL.

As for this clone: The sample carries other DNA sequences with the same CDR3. CDR3 sequence (DNA): TGCGCCAGCAGCTCATCAGGGACAGGGGTAGAAAAACTGTTTTTT. It is translated as CASSSSGTGVEKLFF. The chain is built from TRBV5-1 and TRBJ1-4; TRBD1 agrees at 10 bases. The germline V gene has CDR1 SGHRS and CDR2 YFSETQ. This CDR3 is 15 amino acids long. V shed 3 bases and J 8 bases; nucleotides not matched to a gene: 7.

The CDR3 nucleotides read TGTGCCAGCAGCCAAGATCACCTCCACGAGCAGTACTTC. Residues: CASSQDHLHEQYF. The V call is TRBV4-2, the J call TRBJ2-7; D uncertain. The germline V gene encodes CDR1 LGHNA and CDR2 YNFKEQ. This CDR3 region has 13 residues. Trimming removed 0 bases at V and 5 bases at J, with 8 bases between.

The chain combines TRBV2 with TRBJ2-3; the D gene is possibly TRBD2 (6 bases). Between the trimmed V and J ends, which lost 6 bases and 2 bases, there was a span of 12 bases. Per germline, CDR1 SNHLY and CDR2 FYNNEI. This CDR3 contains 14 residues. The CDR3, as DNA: TGTGCCAGCAGCCCGGGACTCCCCACAGATACGCAGTATTTT. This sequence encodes CASSPGLPTDTQYF.

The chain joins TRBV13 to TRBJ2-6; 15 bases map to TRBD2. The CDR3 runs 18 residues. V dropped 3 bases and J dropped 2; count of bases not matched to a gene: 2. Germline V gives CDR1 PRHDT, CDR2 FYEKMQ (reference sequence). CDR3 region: CASSLGLAGGAGANVLTF. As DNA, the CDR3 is TGTGCCAGCAGCTTGGGACTAGCGGGAGGTGCTGGGGCCAACGTCCTGACTTTC.

CDR3 protein: CASSLGQGAAGELFF. DNA of the CDR3: TGTGCCAGCAGCTTAGGACAGGGGGCAGCCGGGGAGCTGTTTTTT. This sequence joins TRBV7-3 and TRBJ2-2; 11 positions agree with TRBD1. CDR1 SGHTA and CDR2 FQGTGA come from the germline V gene. This CDR3 has 15 residues. J gave up 6 bases and V 2 bases, and 2 bases lay outside the gene matches.

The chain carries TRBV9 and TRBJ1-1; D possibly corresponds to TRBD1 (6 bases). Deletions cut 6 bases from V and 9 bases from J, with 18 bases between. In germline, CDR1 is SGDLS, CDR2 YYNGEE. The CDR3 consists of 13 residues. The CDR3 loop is CASTRQVEEKAFF. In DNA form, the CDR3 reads TGTGCCAGCACCAGACAGGTAGAGGAAAAAGCTTTCTTT.

CDR3 bases: TGTGCCAGCAGTTCGGGACTAGCGGGGACCGGGGAGCTGTTTTTT. This encodes CASSSGLAGTGELFF. The J gene is TRBJ2-2, the V gene TRBV7-3; 13 bases align to TRBD2. CDR1 is SGHTA, CDR2 FQGTGA, per germline. Trimming at V came to 6 bases and at J to 5 bases, leaving 3 bases not matched to a gene. CDR3 length: 15 residues.

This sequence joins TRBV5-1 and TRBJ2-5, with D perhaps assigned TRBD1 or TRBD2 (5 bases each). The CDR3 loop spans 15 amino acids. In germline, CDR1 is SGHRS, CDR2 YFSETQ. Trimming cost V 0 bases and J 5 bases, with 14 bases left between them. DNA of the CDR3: TGCGCCAGCAGCTTGGAGGCTAGCTCAGGGGAGACCCAGTACTTC. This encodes CASSLEASSGETQYF.

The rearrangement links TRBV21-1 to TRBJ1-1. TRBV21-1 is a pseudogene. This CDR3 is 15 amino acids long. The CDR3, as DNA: TGTGCCAGCAGCAAAGTCCGGGGGGCAAACACTGAAGCTTTCTTT. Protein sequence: CASSKVRGANTEAFF.

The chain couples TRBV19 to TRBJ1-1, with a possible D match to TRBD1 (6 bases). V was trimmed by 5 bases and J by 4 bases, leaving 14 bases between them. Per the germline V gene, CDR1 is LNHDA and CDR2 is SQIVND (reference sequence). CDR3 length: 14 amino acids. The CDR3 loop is CASSRSQGGTEAFF. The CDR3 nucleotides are TGTGCCAGTAGTCGCTCTCAAGGGGGCACTGAAGCTTTCTTT.

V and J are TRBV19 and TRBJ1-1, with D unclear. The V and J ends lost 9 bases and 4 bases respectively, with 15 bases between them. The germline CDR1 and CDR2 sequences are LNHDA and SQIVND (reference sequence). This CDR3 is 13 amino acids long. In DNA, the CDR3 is TGTGCCAGCGCGGGAGAGGGCCGCACTGAAGCTTTCTTT. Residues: CASAGEGRTEAFF.

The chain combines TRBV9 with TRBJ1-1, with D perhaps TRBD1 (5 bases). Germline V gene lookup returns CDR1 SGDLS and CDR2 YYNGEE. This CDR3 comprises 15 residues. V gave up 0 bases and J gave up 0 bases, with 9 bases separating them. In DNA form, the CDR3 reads TGTGCCAGCAGCGTAGGGGGGGAGATGAACACTGAAGCTTTCTTT. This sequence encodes CASSVGGEMNTEAFF.

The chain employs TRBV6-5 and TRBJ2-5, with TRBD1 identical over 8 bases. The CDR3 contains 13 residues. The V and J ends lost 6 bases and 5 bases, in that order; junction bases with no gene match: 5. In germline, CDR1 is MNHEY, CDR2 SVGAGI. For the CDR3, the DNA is TGTGCCAGCAGCCAGGGGGCAGAGGAGACCCAGTACTTC. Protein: CASSQGAEETQYF.

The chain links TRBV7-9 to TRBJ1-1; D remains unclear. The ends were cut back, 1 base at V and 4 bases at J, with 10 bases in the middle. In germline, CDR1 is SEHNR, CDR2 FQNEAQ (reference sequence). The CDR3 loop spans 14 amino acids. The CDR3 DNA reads TGTGCCAGCAGCTTAGTGGGAGGGAGCACTGAAGCTTTCTTT. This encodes CASSLVGGSTEAFF.